The 27 T cell receptor beta chains below were found in one sample sequenced in a study of cytomegalovirus exposure and HLA in healthy donors. The PCR had 60 Vbeta and 13 Jbeta primers. The protocol was immunoSEQ multiplex PCR, while the TCRdb copy is restricted to in-frame clones and leaves out a portion. The sample includes fewer than 110,000 clones. Sequenced input: PBMCs. These receptors were obtained from a man between 35 and 55 years old in good health and CMV-seronegative.

The chain is built from TRBV28 and TRBJ2-5; 7 bases match TRBD1. The CDR3 spans 14 residues. With 4 bases clipped from V and 2 bases from J, the junction kept 4 bases outside the gene matches. Germline assignment: CDR1 MDHEN and CDR2 SYDVKM. The CDR3 nucleotides are TGTGCCAGCAGTTCCCCGGACAGGCAAGAGACCCAGTACTTC. As protein: CASSSPDRQETQYF.

The chain is built from TRBV7-6 and TRBJ2-5, with D possibly TRBD2 on 7 matching bases. CDR3 length: 15 amino acids. Trimming stripped 0 bases from V and 5 bases from J, with 13 bases between. Looked up from germline, CDR1 is SGHVS and CDR2 is FNYEAQ. CDR3 residues: CASSLARGTIETQYF. CDR3 bases: TGTGCCAGCAGCTTAGCGAGGGGGACTATTGAGACCCAGTACTTC.

The chain is built from TRBV30 and TRBJ2-7; 10 positions agree with TRBD1. The V segment lost 0 bases and the J segment 4 bases; nucleotides outside the gene matches: 3. The CDR3 loop spans 14 amino acids. Germline CDR1 and CDR2: GTSNPN and SVGIG (reference sequence). CDR3 sequence (DNA): TGTGCCTGGAGTGTGTTGGGACAGGGGTACGAGCAGTACTTC. This translates into CAWSVLGQGYEQYF.

This chain connects TRBV9 to TRBJ2-2; 7 positions match TRBD1. This CDR3 comprises 15 residues. V shed 4 bases, J shed 1 base, and the junction held 4 bases outside the gene matches. Germline CDR1 reads SGDLS; CDR2 reads YYNGEE. The CDR3 nucleotides read TGTGCCAGCAGCTTCAGACAGGGGAACACCGGGGAGCTGTTTTTT. Its translation is CASSFRQGNTGELFF.

The rearrangement links TRBV29-1 to TRBJ1-2; maybe TRBD1 (6 bases). V was clipped by 6 bases and J by 8 bases, with 16 bases between them. CDR3 size: 12 residues. Per the germline V gene, CDR1 is SQVTM and CDR2 is ANQGSEA. The DNA of the CDR3 is TGCAGCGTCGATGTGGGACAAGGGGGCTACACCTTC. It yields the protein CSVDVGQGGYTF.

V gene TRBV5-4 combines with J gene TRBJ2-1, with D possibly matching TRBD2 (6 bases). V was pared by 4 bases and J by 5 bases, with 19 bases between. From germline, CDR1 is SGHNT and CDR2 YYREEE (reference sequence). The CDR3 has 16 residues. The CDR3 loop reads CASSPHVGLGDNEQFF. The CDR3 DNA follows: TGTGCCAGCAGCCCCCACGTGGGACTTGGGGACAATGAGCAGTTCTTC.

The chain has TRBV19 and TRBJ1-1; no clear D gene. The ends were cut back, 8 bases at V and 0 bases at J, with 7 bases in the middle. Germline CDR1 LNHDA, CDR2 SQIVND (reference sequence). The CDR3 consists of 12 residues. CDR3 residues: CASRDLNTEAFF. CDR3 DNA: TGTGCCAGTCGAGACTTGAACACTGAAGCTTTCTTT.

The V and J genes are TRBV18 and TRBJ1-2; 7 bases line up with TRBD1. Germline values: CDR1 KGHSH, CDR2 LQKENI. V lost 2 bases and J lost 0; bases outside the gene matches: 12. This CDR3 is 18 amino acids long. CDR3 nucleotides: TGTGCCAGCTCACCAAGCTCCGGGACAGAACCTACTAACTATGGCTACACCTTC. As protein: CASSPSSGTEPTNYGYTF.

On this clone: Germline and junction disagree at one end, which may indicate a read error. J is TRBJ2-1 and V is TRBV11-2; unclear D gene. Germline CDR1 is SGHAT and CDR2 is FQNNGV. The length of the CDR3 is 11 residues. CDR3 DNA sequence: TGTGCCAGCAGCTCCTACAGTGAGCAGTTCTTC. It encodes CASSSYSEQFF.

V gene TRBV7-9 combines with J gene TRBJ1-5; D uncertain. The CDR3 extends over 15 amino acids. The V end was cut by 2 bases, the J end by 0 bases, with 8 bases between. CDR1 is SEHNR, CDR2 FQNEAQ, per germline (reference sequence). The CDR3 bases are TGTGCCAGCAGCTTAAGAGGGAATAGCAATCAGCCCCAGCATTTT. As protein: CASSLRGNSNQPQHF.

The chain carries TRBV7-6 and TRBJ2-3; possible D gene TRBD1, 5 bases. V was clipped by 2 bases and J by 0 bases, with 12 bases between them. The CDR3 is 16 amino acids. Per germline, CDR1 SGHVS and CDR2 FNYEAQ. The CDR3 region has the DNA TGTGCCAGCAGCTTAAAAGTAGGGGAAAGCACAGATACGCAGTATTTT. Translation gives CASSLKVGESTDTQYF. The variable domain in full, with the rest retrieved from reference TRBV7-6 and TRBJ2-3, is GAGVSQSPRYKVTKRGQDVALRCDPISGHVSLYWYRQALGQGPEFLTYFNYEAQQDKSGLPNDRFSAERPEGSISTLTIQRTEQRDSAMYRCASSLKVGESTDTQYFGPGTRLTVL.

The J gene is TRBJ2-2, the V gene TRBV5-4, with TRBD1 as a possible D gene (7 bases). Trimming took off 2 bases at V and 5 bases at J, with 13 bases between the two ends. CDR3 length: 15 amino acids. Germline V gene sequence: CDR1 SGHNT, CDR2 YYREEE (reference sequence). The CDR3 coding sequence is TGTGCCAGCAGCTTACGGCAGGGGGGTACCGGGGAGCTGTTTTTT. Its translation: CASSLRQGGTGELFF.

The chain joins TRBV27 to TRBJ2-1; TRBD2 aligns across 11 bases. Germline V gene sequence: CDR1 MNHEY, CDR2 SMNVEV (reference sequence). This CDR3 has 20 amino acids. V trimming: 4 bases; J trimming: 1 base; junction bases outside the gene matches: 15. The CDR3 loop reads CASSSSGATSGIGSYNEQFF. CDR3 coding DNA: TGTGCCAGCAGTTCCTCGGGGGCGACTAGCGGGATTGGATCCTACAATGAGCAGTTCTTC.

The chain has TRBV7-9 and TRBJ1-5; 8 bases are a match to TRBD1. Trimming at V came to 3 bases and at J to 5 bases, leaving 9 bases not matched to a gene. Looked up from germline, CDR1 is SEHNR and CDR2 is FQNEAQ (reference sequence). The CDR3 extends over 16 amino acids. CDR3 DNA sequence: TGTGCCAGCAGCTTGGGGGGGCAGGGGGCAGATCAGCCCCAGCATTTT. The encoded protein is CASSLGGQGADQPQHF.

The J gene is TRBJ2-5, the V gene TRBV7-9; TRBD1 matches at 8 bases. Germline V gives CDR1 SEHNR, CDR2 FQNEAQ (reference sequence). The CDR3 covers 13 residues. With 7 bases clipped from V and 4 bases from J, the junction kept 5 bases outside the gene matches. In DNA form, the CDR3 reads TGTGCCAGCATGGACAGGGCGGGAGAGACCCAGTACTTC. Protein: CASMDRAGETQYF.

The rearrangement links TRBV6-1 to TRBJ2-7, with TRBD2 identical over 11 bases. J gave up 3 bases and V 7 bases, and 5 bases lay outside the gene matches. Germline V lookup: CDR1 MNHNS, CDR2 SASEGT. The CDR3 has 14 amino acids. CDR3 DNA sequence: TGTGCCAGCAAGACTAGCGGGATGGGCTACGAGCAGTACTTC. Encoded protein: CASKTSGMGYEQYF.

The chain combines TRBV30 with TRBJ2-7; TRBD2 might be the D (5 bases). From germline, CDR1 is GTSNPN and CDR2 SVGIG (reference sequence). The CDR3 length is 12 residues. Trimming pared 5 bases from V and 3 bases from J, leaving 11 bases between. Written as DNA, the CDR3 is TGTGCCTGGGCCGGACTCGACTACGAGCAGTACTTC. The encoded protein is CAWAGLDYEQYF.

The J gene is TRBJ2-5, the V gene TRBV5-1, with TRBD2 identical over 10 bases. There are 16 residues in the CDR3. Germline V gene data show CDR1 as SGHRS and CDR2 as YFSETQ. V gave up 4 bases and J gave up 5 bases; unmatched junction bases: 11. The CDR3 reads CASSPRSGRASETQYF. CDR3 nucleotide sequence: TGCGCCAGCAGCCCTAGAAGCGGGAGGGCCAGTGAGACCCAGTACTTC.

The genes are TRBV30 and TRBJ2-1, with D tentatively TRBD1 (5 bases). The V end lost 4 bases, the J end lost 7 bases, and 14 bases lay between the germline ends. Germline V gives CDR1 GTSNPN, CDR2 SVGIG (reference sequence). The CDR3 has 13 residues. The CDR3, as DNA: TGTGCCTGGACCGTCCCGCAGGGAAATGAGCAGTTCTTC. Translating it yields CAWTVPQGNEQFF.

The V gene is TRBV7-9, the J gene TRBJ1-5, with D perhaps TRBD1 (5 bases). V lost 1 base, J lost 7 bases, and 17 bases lay in between. This CDR3 contains 16 residues. Looked up from germline, CDR1 is SEHNR and CDR2 is FQNEAQ (reference sequence). The CDR3 reads CASSLVGQGRGQPQHF. In DNA, the CDR3 is TGTGCCAGCAGCTTAGTCGGCCAGGGTCGAGGACAGCCCCAGCATTTT.

The rearrangement links TRBV27 to TRBJ1-6; TRBD1 might be the D (5 bases). V lost 5 bases and J 2 bases, leaving 10 bases between the germline ends. The CDR3 contains 15 residues. Germline CDR1 is MNHEY and CDR2 is SMNVEV (reference sequence). CDR3 coding DNA: TGTGCCAGCAGTCCCATGACAGCCTATAATTCACCCCTCCACTTT. This codes for CASSPMTAYNSPLHF.

The chain combines TRBV4-1 with TRBJ1-5, with D uncertain. Trimming removed 1 base from V and 10 bases from J, with 11 bases in between. The CDR3 spans 13 residues. The germline gives CDR1 MGHRA, CDR2 YSYEKL. In DNA form, the CDR3 reads TGCGCCAGCAGCCAAGTTGACAATCCCCCCCAGCATTTT. As protein: CASSQVDNPPQHF.

The V gene is TRBV4-3, the J gene TRBJ1-2; a possible D gene is TRBD1 (5 bases). Germline values: CDR1 LGHNA, CDR2 YSLEER. This CDR3 is built from 16 residues. Trimming removed 0 bases at V and 5 bases at J, with 16 bases between. In DNA form, the CDR3 reads TGCGCCAGCAGCCAAGATCCCGGGGGGGGTGGATATGGCTACACCTTC. This codes for CASSQDPGGGGYGYTF.

The chain couples TRBV29-1 to TRBJ2-1; TRBD2 agrees at 9 bases. Germline V CDR1 and CDR2: SQVTM, ANQGSEA. The V gene end was trimmed by 2 bases and the J gene end by 8 bases; junction bases not matched to a gene: 10. The CDR3 runs 15 residues. CDR3 amino acids: CSVESRGGSSDEQFF. CDR3 bases: TGCAGCGTTGAATCGCGGGGGGGGTCTTCGGATGAGCAGTTCTTC.

The chain recombines TRBV10-3 with TRBJ1-1; D is perhaps TRBD1 (5 bases). The CDR3 runs 13 residues. Germline CDR1 ENHRY, CDR2 SYGVKD. V lost 8 bases and J lost 1, with 11 bases in between. Written as DNA, the CDR3 is TGTGCCATCGGCGGGGGGTCGAACACTGAAGCTTTCTTT. This codes for CAIGGGSNTEAFF.

This chain joins TRBV7-8 and TRBJ2-5; D possibly corresponds to TRBD1 (6 bases). With 5 bases removed from V and 4 bases from J, the gap between germline ends came to 14 bases. The germline V gene encodes CDR1 SGHVS and CDR2 FQNEAQ. There are 14 residues in the CDR3. The CDR3 sequence: CASSTRTALETQYF. In nucleotides, the CDR3 is TGTGCCAGCAGCACGCGGACAGCACTAGAGACCCAGTACTTC.

The rearrangement uses TRBV13 and TRBJ1-4; D is possibly TRBD1 (6 bases). The germline CDR1 and CDR2 sequences are PRHDT and FYEKMQ (reference sequence). This CDR3 is 16 amino acids long. V lost 5 bases and J lost 0, with 13 bases in between. The CDR3 is CASSERQAATNEKLFF. The DNA of the CDR3 is TGTGCCAGCAGCGAAAGACAGGCGGCAACTAATGAAAAACTGTTTTTT.